Here is one TCR beta chain with its context. Other DNA sequences in this specimen translate into the identical CDR3. Looked up from germline, CDR1 is SGDLS and CDR2 is YYNGEE. With V trimmed by 0 bases and J by 3 bases, 0 bases remained unmatched. The CDR3 is 15 residues long. In the study's own analysis: How many nucleated cells were present was estimated from reference gene primer amplification. Using immunoSEQ multiplex PCR, the repertoire was profiled, and TCRdb retains in-frame clones only, with some absent. Clone size and V and J calls were adopted from that table, with D and trimming inferred from the DNA. The repertoire consists of 400,000 to 550,000 clones, with around 89% occurring once and the leading ten covering 4% to 5.5%. The sample originates from a study of blood T cell repertoires in COVID-19. Study background: Both acute and convalescent COVID-19 samples were obtained from the United States, Italy and Spain.

This chain links TRBV9 with TRBJ2-5; 12 nucleotides agree with TRBD2. Sample: peripheral blood. This clonotype originated in a woman aged 25-40 years with acute or convalescent COVID-19. CDR3 bases: TGTGCCAGCAGCGTAGGACTAGCGGGGGAAGAGACCCAGTACTTC. Its protein is CASSVGLAGEETQYF.